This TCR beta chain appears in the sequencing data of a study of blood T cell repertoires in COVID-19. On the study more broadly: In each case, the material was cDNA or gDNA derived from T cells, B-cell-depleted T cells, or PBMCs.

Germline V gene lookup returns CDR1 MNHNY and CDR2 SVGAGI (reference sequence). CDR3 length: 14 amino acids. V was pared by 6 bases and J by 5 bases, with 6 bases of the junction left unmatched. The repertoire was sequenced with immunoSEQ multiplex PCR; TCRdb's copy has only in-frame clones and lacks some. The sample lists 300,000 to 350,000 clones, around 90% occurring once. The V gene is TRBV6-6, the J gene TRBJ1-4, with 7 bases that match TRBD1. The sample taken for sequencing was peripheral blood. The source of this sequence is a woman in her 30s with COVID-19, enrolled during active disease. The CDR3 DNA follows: TGTGCCAGCAGGGATGGACAGGCGAATGAAAAACTGTTTTTT. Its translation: CASRDGQANEKLFF.